One sample yielded the 25 T cell receptor beta chains listed below, sequenced in a study of blood T cell repertoires in COVID-19. Assay: immunoSEQ multiplex PCR; the TCRdb copy retains only in-frame clones and omits some. Among more than 250,000 clones, 65% to 90% were seen once, and the ten largest hold 5.1%. The sequencing input was peripheral blood. These receptors were collected from a man in his forties or fifties with active or convalescent COVID-19.

This clone came up a few times. The genes are TRBV4-1 and TRBJ1-6, with D possibly being TRBD1 (5 bases). The CDR3 loop spans 15 amino acids. V was pared by 4 bases and J by 10 bases, with 17 bases between. Germline V gene sequence: CDR1 MGHRA, CDR2 YSYEKL. The DNA for the CDR3 is TGCGCCAGCAGCCCTACGACAGTCTCAGGGTCACCCCTCCACTTT. Translating gives CASSPTTVSGSPLHF.

This chain joins TRBV6-5 and TRBJ1-2; a possible D gene is TRBD1 (5 bases). The CDR3 sequence is 13 residues long. Between the trimmed V and J ends, which lost 2 bases and 3 bases, there was a span of 7 bases. Per germline, CDR1 MNHEY and CDR2 SVGAGI. CDR3 bases: TGTGCCAGCAGTTACGGACACTACTATGGCTACACCTTC. Translated, it gives CASSYGHYYGYTF.

The genes are TRBV3-1 (or the pseudogene TRBV3-2) and TRBJ1-1, with D possibly TRBD1 on 5 matching bases. CDR3 length: 14 residues. Germline CDR1 and CDR2: LGHDT and YNNKEL (reference sequence). Trimming left V 2 bases short and J 1 base short, with 8 bases between. CDR3 amino acids: CASSQPQGNTEAFF. In nucleotides, the CDR3 is TGTGCCAGCAGCCAACCCCAGGGGAACACTGAAGCTTTCTTT.

The gene calls are TRBV19 and TRBJ2-7; the match to TRBD1 covers 8 bases. The CDR3 extends over 15 amino acids. CDR1 LNHDA and CDR2 SQIVND come from the germline V gene (reference sequence). Trimming took 9 bases from V and 1 from J; bases not matched to a gene: 11. The CDR3 coding sequence is TGTGCCAGATCCTTGATGGACAGGGCATCCTACGAGCAGTACTTC. This codes for CARSLMDRASYEQYF.

CDR3: CASSEATGVNEKLFF. The CDR3 region has the DNA TGTGCCAGCAGTGAAGCGACAGGGGTAAATGAAAAACTGTTTTTT. The rearrangement uses TRBV2 and TRBJ1-4, with TRBD1 identical over 8 bases. The CDR3 runs to 15 residues. Germline CDR1 reads SNHLY; CDR2 reads FYNNEI. The ends lost 0 bases at V and 5 bases at J; junction bases unmatched: 2.

The chain uses TRBV13 and TRBJ2-1, with TRBD2 matching 7 bases. Germline V lookup: CDR1 PRHDT, CDR2 FYEKMQ (reference sequence). V dropped 2 bases and J dropped 3; count of bases not matched to a gene: 7. The CDR3 is made up of 16 amino acids. The CDR3 here is CASSLREGTHYNEQFF. The CDR3 bases are TGTGCCAGCAGCTTAAGGGAGGGGACCCACTACAATGAGCAGTTCTTC.

The chain joins TRBV2 to TRBJ2-7, with D perhaps matching TRBD2 (7 bases). Trimming pared 2 bases from V and 6 bases from J, leaving 14 bases between. The CDR3 is 14 residues long. CDR1 is SNHLY and CDR2 is FYNNEI in the germline V gene. The CDR3 loop reads CASSENGGPGEQYF. The CDR3 DNA sequence: TGTGCCAGCAGTGAAAACGGGGGGCCGGGCGAGCAGTACTTC.

The chain employs TRBV14 and TRBJ2-7; weak D call: TRBD2 (6 bases). V was shortened by 4 bases and J by 9 bases, with 16 bases between the two germline ends. The CDR3 loop spans 13 amino acids. Germline V gene sequence: CDR1 SGHDN, CDR2 FVKESK. This chain's CDR3 is CASSPGGVLGQYF. The CDR3 coding sequence is TGTGCCAGCAGCCCTGGCGGGGTTCTGGGGCAGTACTTC.

The genes are TRBV9 and TRBJ2-7; D might be TRBD1 (5 bases). The CDR3 length is 15 residues. V lost 0 bases and J 2 bases, leaving 12 bases between the germline ends. Germline values: CDR1 SGDLS, CDR2 YYNGEE. For the CDR3, the DNA is TGTGCCAGCAGCGTAGGTCCGACAGAGCCCTACGAGCAGTACTTC. Translated, it gives CASSVGPTEPYEQYF.

The J gene is TRBJ2-7, the V gene TRBV6-5, with 8 positions matching TRBD1. CDR1 and CDR2 from the germline V gene are MNHEY and SVGAGI. CDR3 size: 15 residues. Unmatched junction bases numbered 9, after V lost 6 bases and J lost 2 bases. The DNA of the CDR3 is TGTGCCAGCAGGGCCCCAGGGGGCCCCACCTACGAGCAGTACTTC. It translates to CASRAPGGPTYEQYF.

V is TRBV19 and J is TRBJ1-5; maybe TRBD1 (5 bases). Germline V gene lookup returns CDR1 LNHDA and CDR2 SQIVND (reference sequence). V dropped 3 bases and J dropped 4 bases, with 22 bases sitting between them. There are 18 residues in the CDR3. The CDR3 spells CASSIFPGGGRGNQPQHF. CDR3 DNA sequence: TGTGCCAGTAGTATCTTCCCCGGGGGGGGACGGGGGAATCAGCCCCAGCATTTT.

For the CDR3, the DNA is TGTGCCAGCAGCTTAGCTGGGACAGGGGTCGCAAATGAGCAGTTCTTC. Translating gives CASSLAGTGVANEQFF. The chain couples TRBV7-9 to TRBJ2-1, with 10 bases matching TRBD1. The CDR3 is made up of 16 amino acids. From germline, CDR1 is SEHNR and CDR2 FQNEAQ (reference sequence). Trimming removed 0 bases from V and 7 bases from J; junction bases left unmatched: 6.

The genes are TRBV19 and TRBJ1-1; no reliable D call. Trimming shortened V by 2 bases and J by 3 bases, and 16 bases separated the two germline ends. This CDR3 region has 16 residues. Germline-derived CDR1 and CDR2 are LNHDA and SQIVND (reference sequence). CDR3 region: CASSISARSVDTEAFF. CDR3 bases: TGTGCCAGTAGTATATCTGCGCGGTCCGTGGACACTGAAGCTTTCTTT.

The genes are TRBV30 and TRBJ2-2; 7 nucleotides agree with TRBD2. Germline V CDR1 and CDR2: GTSNPN, SVGIG (reference sequence). The CDR3 is 14 residues long. V lost 1 base, J lost 5 bases, and 4 bases stayed unmatched. The CDR3 protein is CAWSGEGRTGELFF. The CDR3 nucleotides are TGTGCCTGGAGTGGGGAGGGGCGAACCGGGGAGCTGTTTTTT.

This sequence joins TRBV28 and TRBJ2-1; 7 bases align to TRBD1. This CDR3 region has 16 residues. With 7 bases clipped from V and 4 bases from J, the junction kept 13 bases outside the gene matches. The germline V gene encodes CDR1 MDHEN and CDR2 SYDVKM. CDR3 amino acids: CASITREGARYNEQFF. CDR3 nucleotides: TGTGCCAGCATCACTAGAGAGGGGGCTAGGTACAATGAGCAGTTCTTC.

The chain carries TRBV6-2 or TRBV6-3 and TRBJ2-7, with TRBD2 identical over 9 bases. Germline V gene data show CDR1 as MNHEY and CDR2 as SVGEGT. Trimming at V came to 4 bases and at J to 0 bases, leaving 10 bases not matched to a gene. This CDR3 region has 17 residues. The CDR3: CASSSREAGGPSYEQYF. The CDR3 nucleotides read TGTGCCAGCAGTTCTCGAGAAGCGGGAGGTCCCTCCTACGAGCAGTACTTC.

The rearrangement joins TRBV5-4 to TRBJ2-3; no reliable D call. Germline V CDR1 and CDR2: SGHNT, YYREEE (reference sequence). V lost 0 bases to trimming and J lost 1 base, with 6 bases between them. This CDR3 is built from 14 residues. The CDR3 nucleotides are TGTGCCAGCAGCTTGGCAAGCGGCACAGATACGCAGTATTTT. Amino acid sequence: CASSLASGTDTQYF.

This sequence joins TRBV27 and TRBJ2-7; 11 nucleotides agree with TRBD2. The germline gives CDR1 MNHEY, CDR2 SMNVEV (reference sequence). V dropped 7 bases and J dropped 7; count of bases not matched to a gene: 12. This CDR3 is built from 15 residues. CDR3 nucleotide sequence: TGTGCCAGCATCTCCGGGACTAGCGGTTCGAGAGAGCAGTACTTC. Its translation: CASISGTSGSREQYF.

The count of this clone is one. The chain has TRBV5-5 and TRBJ1-2, with 9 nucleotides matching TRBD1. V lost 3 bases to trimming and J lost 3 bases; unmatched junction nucleotides: 3. Germline V CDR1 and CDR2: SGHKS, YYEKEE (reference sequence). The CDR3 is made up of 14 amino acids. The DNA of the CDR3 is TGTGCCAGCAGCTCGACAGGGGGAGACTATGGCTACACCTTC. It codes for CASSSTGGDYGYTF.

The chain joins TRBV3-1 (or the pseudogene TRBV3-2) to TRBJ2-1; D not certain. The CDR3 is 18 amino acids. Trimming left V 5 bases short and J 0 bases short, with 20 bases between. Germline CDR1 is LGHDT and CDR2 is YNNKEL (reference sequence). Here the CDR3 reads CASSTSYLSYSSYNEQFF. CDR3 nucleotides: TGTGCCAGCAGCACAAGTTATCTTTCCTACAGCTCCTACAATGAGCAGTTCTTC.

The V and J genes are TRBV19 and TRBJ1-4; 10 bases align to TRBD1. The CDR3 runs 13 residues. The J segment lost 5 bases and the V segment lost 9 bases, leaving 3 bases of the junction unmatched. Germline CDR1 and CDR2: LNHDA and SQIVND (reference sequence). This CDR3 is CASSDRGNEKLFF. CDR3 nucleotides: TGTGCCAGCTCGGACAGGGGGAATGAAAAACTGTTTTTT.

This chain connects TRBV7-2 to TRBJ2-1; TRBD2 is a possible D gene (6 bases). The germline V gene encodes CDR1 SGHTA and CDR2 FQGNSA. CDR3 length: 14 residues. Between the trimmed V and J ends, which lost 0 bases and 7 bases, there was a span of 10 bases. CDR3 residues: CASSLAGLTNEQFF. The CDR3 nucleotides are TGTGCCAGCAGCTTAGCGGGACTTACTAATGAGCAGTTCTTC.

The chain recombines TRBV4-1 with TRBJ2-1; 13 bases agree with TRBD2. This CDR3 comprises 16 residues. CDR1 and CDR2 from the germline V gene are MGHRA and YSYEKL. Losses at the gene ends were 5 bases for V and 6 bases for J; bases not matched to a gene: 7. The CDR3 nucleotides read TGCGCCAGCAGCGCCGAGACTAGCGGGAGGTTCAATGAGCAGTTCTTC. It codes for CASSAETSGRFNEQFF.

This CDR3 is CASVRDRGVEKLFF. CDR3 DNA sequence: TGTGCCAGCGTCCGAGACAGGGGAGTGGAAAAACTGTTTTTT. The rearrangement links TRBV6-5 to TRBJ1-4; 8 nucleotides align to TRBD1. Germline trimming cut 8 bases from V and 8 bases from J; bases unmatched to any gene: 10. CDR1 and CDR2 (germline): MNHEY, SVGAGI. CDR3 length: 14 residues.

This sequence joins TRBV11-2 and TRBJ2-2; TRBD1 agrees at 7 bases. The ends lost 2 bases at V and 0 bases at J; junction bases unmatched: 3. The CDR3 sequence is 16 residues long. Germline CDR1 SGHAT, CDR2 FQNNGV. Here the CDR3 reads CASSLQTGSNTGELFF. CDR3 DNA sequence: TGTGCCAGCAGCTTACAGACAGGGTCGAACACCGGGGAGCTGTTTTTT. Variable domain in full (rest from reference TRBV11-2 and TRBJ2-2): EAGVAQSPRYKIIEKRQSVAFWCNPISGHATLYWYQQILGQGPKLLIQFQNNGVVDDSQLPKDRFSAERLKGVDSTLKIQPAKLEDSAVYLCASSLQTGSNTGELFFGEGSRLTVL.